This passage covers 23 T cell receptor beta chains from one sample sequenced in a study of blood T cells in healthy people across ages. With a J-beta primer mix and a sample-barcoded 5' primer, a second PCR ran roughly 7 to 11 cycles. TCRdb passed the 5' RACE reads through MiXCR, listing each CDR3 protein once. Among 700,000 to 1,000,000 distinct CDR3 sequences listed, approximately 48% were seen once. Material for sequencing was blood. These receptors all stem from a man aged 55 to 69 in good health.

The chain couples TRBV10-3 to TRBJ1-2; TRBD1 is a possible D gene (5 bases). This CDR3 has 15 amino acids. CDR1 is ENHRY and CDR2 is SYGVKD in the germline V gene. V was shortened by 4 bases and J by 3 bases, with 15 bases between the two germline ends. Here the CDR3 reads CAISGKGREHYGYTF. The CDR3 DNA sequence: TGTGCCATCAGTGGAAAGGGCAGGGAACACTATGGCTACACCTTC.

CDR3: CASSLREGSYNEQFF. CDR3 in DNA: TGTGCCAGCAGCTTAAGAGAGGGCTCCTACAATGAGCAGTTCTTC. The V and J genes are TRBV7-8 and TRBJ2-1, with D maybe TRBD2 (5 bases). Germline values: CDR1 SGHVS, CDR2 FQNEAQ. The ends were cut back, 2 bases at V and 0 bases at J, with 8 bases in the middle. The CDR3 totals 15 residues. The full variable domain, in which reference TRBV7-8 and TRBJ2-1 provide the parts outside the CDR3, is GAGVSQSPRYKVAKRGQDVALRCDPISGHVSLFWYQQALGQGPEFLTYFQNEAQLDKSGLPSDRFFAERPEGSVSTLKIQRTQQEDSAVYLCASSLREGSYNEQFFGPGTRLTVL.

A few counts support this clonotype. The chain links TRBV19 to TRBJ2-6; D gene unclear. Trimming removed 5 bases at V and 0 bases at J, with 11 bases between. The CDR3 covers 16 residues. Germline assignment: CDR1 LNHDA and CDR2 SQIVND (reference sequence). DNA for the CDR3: TGTGCCAGTAGTTTTAGACCGAGCTCTGGGGCCAACGTCCTGACTTTC. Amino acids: CASSFRPSSGANVLTF. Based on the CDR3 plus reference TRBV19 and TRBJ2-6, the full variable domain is DGGITQSPKYLFRKEGQNVTLSCEQNLNHDAMYWYRQDPGQGLRLIYYSQIVNDFQKGDIAEGYSVSREKKESFPLTVTSAQKNPTAFYLCASSFRPSSGANVLTFGAGSRLTVL.

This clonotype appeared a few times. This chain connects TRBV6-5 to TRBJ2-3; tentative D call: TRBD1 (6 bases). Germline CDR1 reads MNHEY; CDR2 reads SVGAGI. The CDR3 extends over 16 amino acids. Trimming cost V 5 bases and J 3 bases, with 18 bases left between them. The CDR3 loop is CASSPITTGRTDTQYF. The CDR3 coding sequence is TGTGCCAGCAGTCCTATAACGACAGGTCGAACAGATACGCAGTATTTT.

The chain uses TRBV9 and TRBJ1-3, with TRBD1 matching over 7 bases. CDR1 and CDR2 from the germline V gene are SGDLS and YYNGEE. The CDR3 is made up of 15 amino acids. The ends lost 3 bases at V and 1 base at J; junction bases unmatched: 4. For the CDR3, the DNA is TGTGCCAGCAGCGCTCGACAGGGTTCTGGAAACACCATATATTTT. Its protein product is CASSARQGSGNTIYF. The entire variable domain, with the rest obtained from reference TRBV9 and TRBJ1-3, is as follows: DSGVTQTPKHLITATGQRVTLRCSPRSGDLSVYWYQQSLDQGLQFLIQYYNGEERAKGNILERFSAQQFPDLHSELNLSSLELGDSALYFCASSARQGSGNTIYFGEGSWLTVV.

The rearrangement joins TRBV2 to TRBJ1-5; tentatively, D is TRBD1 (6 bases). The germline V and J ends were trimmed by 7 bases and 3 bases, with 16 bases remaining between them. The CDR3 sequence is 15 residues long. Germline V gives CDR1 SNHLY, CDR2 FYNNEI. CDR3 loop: CASNVQGLSNQPQHF. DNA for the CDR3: TGTGCCAGCAACGTACAGGGTTTGTCCAATCAGCCCCAGCATTTT.

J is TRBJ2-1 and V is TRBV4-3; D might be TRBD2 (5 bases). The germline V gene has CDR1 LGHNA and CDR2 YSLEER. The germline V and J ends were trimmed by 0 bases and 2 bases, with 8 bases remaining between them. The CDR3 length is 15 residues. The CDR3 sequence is CASSQDFGTYNEQFF. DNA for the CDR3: TGCGCCAGCAGCCAAGATTTCGGGACCTACAATGAGCAGTTCTTC.

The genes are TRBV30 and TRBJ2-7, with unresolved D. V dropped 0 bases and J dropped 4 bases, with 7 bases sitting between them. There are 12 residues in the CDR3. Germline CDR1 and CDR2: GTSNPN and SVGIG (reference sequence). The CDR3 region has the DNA TGTGCCTGGAGTGTACTACTGTACGAGCAGTACTTC. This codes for CAWSVLLYEQYF.

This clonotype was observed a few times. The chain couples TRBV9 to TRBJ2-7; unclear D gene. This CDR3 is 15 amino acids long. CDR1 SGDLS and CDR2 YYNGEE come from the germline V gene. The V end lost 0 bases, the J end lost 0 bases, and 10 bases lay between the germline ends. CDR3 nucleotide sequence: TGTGCCAGCAGCGTAGGGGTGGTGAACTCCTACGAGCAGTACTTC. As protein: CASSVGVVNSYEQYF.

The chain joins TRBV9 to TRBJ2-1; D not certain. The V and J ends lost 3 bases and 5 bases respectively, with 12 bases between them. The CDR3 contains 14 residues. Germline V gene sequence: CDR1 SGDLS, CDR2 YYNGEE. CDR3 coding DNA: TGTGCCAGCAGCGGGCCCCTCCGGGACAATGAGCAGTTCTTC. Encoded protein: CASSGPLRDNEQFF.

This CDR3 reads CASSEAGQLAVGSNQPQHF. In DNA form, the CDR3 reads TGTGCCAGCAGTGAAGCGGGACAGCTGGCGGTCGGTAGCAATCAGCCCCAGCATTTT. The rearrangement joins TRBV6-1 to TRBJ1-5; 7 bases fit TRBD1. The V gene end was trimmed by 0 bases and the J gene end by 0 bases; junction bases not matched to a gene: 11. Germline CDR1 MNHNS, CDR2 SASEGT. The length of the CDR3 is 19 residues.

The CDR3 spells CSARAGASAKNIQYF. Here the CDR3 DNA reads TGCAGTGCTAGAGCGGGGGCTTCGGCCAAAAACATTCAGTACTTC. The chain is built from TRBV20-1 and TRBJ2-4; possibly TRBD1 or TRBD2 for D (6 bases each). The CDR3 covers 15 residues. V was pared by 1 base and J by 1 base, with 11 bases between. Germline V gene data show CDR1 as DFQATT and CDR2 as SNEGSKA (reference sequence).

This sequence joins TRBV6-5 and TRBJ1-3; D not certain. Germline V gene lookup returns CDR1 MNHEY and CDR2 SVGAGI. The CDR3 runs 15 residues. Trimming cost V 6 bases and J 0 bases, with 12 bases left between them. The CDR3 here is CASSRDRSSGNTIYF. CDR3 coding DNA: TGTGCCAGCAGCAGAGACCGGTCCTCTGGAAACACCATATATTTT.

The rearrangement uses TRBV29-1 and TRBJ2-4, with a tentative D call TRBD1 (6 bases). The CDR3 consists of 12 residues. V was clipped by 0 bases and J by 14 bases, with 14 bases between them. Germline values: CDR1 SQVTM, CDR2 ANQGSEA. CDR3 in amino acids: CSVEDQGQIKYF. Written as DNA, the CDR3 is TGCAGCGTTGAAGATCAGGGGCAAATCAAGTACTTC.

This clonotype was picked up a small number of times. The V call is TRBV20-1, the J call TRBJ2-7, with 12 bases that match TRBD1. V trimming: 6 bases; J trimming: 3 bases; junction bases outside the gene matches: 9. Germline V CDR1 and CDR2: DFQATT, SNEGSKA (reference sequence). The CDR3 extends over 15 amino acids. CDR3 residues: CSANGDRGPNYEQYF. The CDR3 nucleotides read TGCAGTGCGAACGGGGACAGGGGGCCTAACTACGAGCAGTACTTC.

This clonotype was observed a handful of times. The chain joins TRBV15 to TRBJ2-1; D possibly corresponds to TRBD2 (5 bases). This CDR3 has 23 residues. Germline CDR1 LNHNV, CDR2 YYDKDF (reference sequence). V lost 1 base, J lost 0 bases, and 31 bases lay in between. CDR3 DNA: TGTGCCACCAGCAGAGCCCCCCCCACTGGAGAGGGTATGCCTAGAAGCTCCTACAATGAGCAGTTCTTC. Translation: CATSRAPPTGEGMPRSSYNEQFF.

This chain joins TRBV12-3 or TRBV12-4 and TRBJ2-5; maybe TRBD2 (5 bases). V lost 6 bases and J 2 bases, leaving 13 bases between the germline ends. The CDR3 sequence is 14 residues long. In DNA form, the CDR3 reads TGTGCCAGCAGCCGGACTTGGGGACAAGAGACCCAGTACTTC. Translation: CASSRTWGQETQYF.

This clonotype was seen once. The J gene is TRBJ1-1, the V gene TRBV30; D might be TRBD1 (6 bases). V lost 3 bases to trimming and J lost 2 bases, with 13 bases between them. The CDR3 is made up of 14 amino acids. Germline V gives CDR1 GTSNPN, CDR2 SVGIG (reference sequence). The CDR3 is CAWSRTGYNTEAFF. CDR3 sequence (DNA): TGTGCCTGGAGCCGTACAGGGTATAACACTGAAGCTTTCTTT.

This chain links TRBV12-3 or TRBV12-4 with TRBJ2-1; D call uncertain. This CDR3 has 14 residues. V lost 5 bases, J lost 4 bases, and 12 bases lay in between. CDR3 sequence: CASSNRVRYNEQFF. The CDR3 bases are TGTGCCAGCAGTAACCGAGTAAGGTACAATGAGCAGTTCTTC.

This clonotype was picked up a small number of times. CDR3 region: CSANSGRSYEQYF. CDR3 DNA: TGCAGTGCAAACTCCGGGAGGTCCTACGAGCAGTACTTC. The J gene is TRBJ2-7, the V gene TRBV20-1, with TRBD2 matching 7 bases. Germline-derived CDR1 and CDR2 are DFQATT and SNEGSKA (reference sequence). Trimming at V came to 6 bases and at J to 1 base, leaving 6 bases not matched to a gene. The CDR3 runs 13 residues.

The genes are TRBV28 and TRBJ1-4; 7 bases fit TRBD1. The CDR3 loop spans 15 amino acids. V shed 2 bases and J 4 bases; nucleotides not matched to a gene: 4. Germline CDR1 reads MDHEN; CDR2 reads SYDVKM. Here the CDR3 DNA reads TGTGCCAGCAGTTTAGGGGGACAGCATAATGAAAAACTGTTTTTT. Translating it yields CASSLGGQHNEKLFF.

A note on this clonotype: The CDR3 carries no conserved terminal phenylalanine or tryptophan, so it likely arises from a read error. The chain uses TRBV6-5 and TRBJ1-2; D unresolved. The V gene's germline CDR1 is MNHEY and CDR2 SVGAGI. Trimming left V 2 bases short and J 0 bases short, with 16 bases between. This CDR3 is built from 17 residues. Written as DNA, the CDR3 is TGTGCCAGCAGTTACGCAGGCGCCCAACAGTCTAACTATGGCTACACCTTA. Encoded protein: CASSYAGAQQSNYGYTL.

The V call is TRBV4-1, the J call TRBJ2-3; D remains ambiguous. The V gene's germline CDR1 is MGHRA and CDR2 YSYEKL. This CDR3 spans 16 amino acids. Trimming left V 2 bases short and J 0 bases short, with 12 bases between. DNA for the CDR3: TGCGCCAGCAGCCAAAGTGTGTCGACTAGCACAGATACGCAGTATTTT. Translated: CASSQSVSTSTDTQYF.